The 19 T cell receptor beta chains listed next were all sequenced from one sample in a study of blood T cell repertoires in COVID-19. Generated by immunoSEQ multiplex PCR, the TCRdb table keeps only in-frame clones and is missing some. The sample has roughly 100,000 clones, roughly 84% seen once. The sample comprised peripheral blood. The receptors derive from a human donor in a cohort sampled during active or convalescent COVID-19.

The chain is built from TRBV12-3 or TRBV12-4 and TRBJ2-1; weak D call: TRBD1 (6 bases). The length of the CDR3 is 13 residues. Trimming stripped 6 bases from V and 6 bases from J, with 12 bases between. The DNA of the CDR3 is TGTGCCAGCAGATCGACAGGTCTCAATGAGCAGTTCTTC. It specifies CASRSTGLNEQFF.

The chain couples TRBV2 to TRBJ2-6; 7 bases map to TRBD1. Germline assignment: CDR1 SNHLY and CDR2 FYNNEI. The CDR3 has 18 residues. The V segment lost 3 bases and the J segment 3 bases; nucleotides outside the gene matches: 11. The CDR3 reads CASSDLRGQAGGANVLTF. The CDR3 region has the DNA TGTGCCAGCAGTGACTTACGAGGACAGGCTGGTGGGGCCAACGTCCTGACTTTC.

This chain uses TRBV7-2 with TRBJ1-4, with D unresolved. Germline V gives CDR1 SGHTA, CDR2 FQGNSA. This CDR3 has 16 residues. V dropped 5 bases and J dropped 4 bases, with 17 bases sitting between them. CDR3 amino acids: CASSPQMTRGNEKLFF. The CDR3 bases are TGTGCCAGCAGCCCCCAAATGACACGGGGTAATGAAAAACTGTTTTTT.

The V gene is TRBV19, the J gene TRBJ1-1; D is unresolved. V was trimmed by 5 bases and J by 2 bases, leaving 12 bases between them. The CDR3 spans 14 residues. Looked up from germline, CDR1 is LNHDA and CDR2 is SQIVND (reference sequence). In nucleotides, the CDR3 is TGTGCCAGTAGTGGTCGCGCCCTTAACACTGAAGCTTTCTTT. This translates into CASSGRALNTEAFF.

The J gene is TRBJ2-7, the V gene TRBV6-2 or TRBV6-3; D is possibly TRBD2 (6 bases). Trimming left V 5 bases short and J 3 bases short, with 14 bases between. This CDR3 region has 14 residues. Germline V gene sequence: CDR1 MNHEY, CDR2 SVGEGT. The CDR3 DNA is TGTGCCAGCAGTCCCCGGAGGGTCCTCTACGAGCAGTACTTC. Protein product: CASSPRRVLYEQYF.

This clone has more than one count but fewer than ten. The chain is built from TRBV6-2 or TRBV6-3 and TRBJ2-5, with 14 bases lining up with TRBD2. From germline, CDR1 is MNHEY and CDR2 SVGEGT. V shed 0 bases, J shed 7 bases, and the junction held 1 base outside the gene matches. The CDR3 contains 15 residues. The CDR3 protein is CASSYSGTSGGTQYF. DNA of the CDR3: TGTGCCAGCAGTTACTCAGGGACTAGCGGGGGGACCCAGTACTTC.

The rearrangement links TRBV29-1 to TRBJ2-2, with 10 nucleotides matching TRBD1. The CDR3 contains 16 residues. CDR1 SQVTM and CDR2 ANQGSEA come from the germline V gene. V was clipped by 7 bases and J by 2 bases; unmatched bases: 10. CDR3 amino acids: CSAKGTGAFNTGELFF. Here the CDR3 DNA reads TGCAGCGCGAAGGGGACAGGGGCGTTCAACACCGGGGAGCTGTTTTTT.

The J gene is TRBJ2-7, the V gene TRBV11-3; no clear D gene. The germline gives CDR1 SGHNT, CDR2 YENEEA. The V end lost 4 bases, the J end lost 3 bases, and 7 bases lay between the germline ends. This CDR3 region has 12 residues. The CDR3 is CASSSLDYEQYF. The CDR3 DNA reads as TGTGCCAGCAGCTCCCTAGACTACGAGCAGTACTTC.

The chain is built from TRBV6-5 and TRBJ2-2; D is undetermined. This CDR3 is built from 15 residues. The germline CDR1 and CDR2 sequences are MNHEY and SVGAGI. Between the trimmed V and J ends, which lost 3 bases and 1 base, there was a span of 9 bases. In DNA, the CDR3 is TGTGCCAGCAGTTATGAGCCGCTGAACACCGGGGAGCTGTTTTTT. Translating gives CASSYEPLNTGELFF.

The chain combines TRBV4-2 with TRBJ1-5, with 7 bases matching TRBD1. The V gene end was trimmed by 0 bases and the J gene end by 11 bases; junction bases not matched to a gene: 10. The CDR3 length is 15 residues. The germline V gene has CDR1 LGHNA and CDR2 YNFKEQ. CDR3 protein: CASSQDRQGVRAQHF. CDR3 in DNA: TGTGCCAGCAGCCAAGATCGTCAGGGGGTAAGGGCCCAGCATTTT.

The chain couples TRBV7-2 to TRBJ2-7, with a possible D match to TRBD2 (5 bases). CDR3 length equals 12 residues. The V and J ends lost 3 bases and 4 bases respectively, with 7 bases between them. Per the germline V gene, CDR1 is SGHTA and CDR2 is FQGNSA. The CDR3 DNA is TGTGCCAGCAGCTTGACTAATTACGAGCAGTACTTC. Translating it yields CASSLTNYEQYF.

The V gene is TRBV7-8, the J gene TRBJ1-3; 8 bases are a match to TRBD1. Germline V gives CDR1 SGHVS, CDR2 FQNEAQ. This CDR3 is built from 15 residues. Losses at the gene ends were 4 bases for V and 3 bases for J; bases not matched to a gene: 5. CDR3 in DNA: TGTGCCAGCAGCTGGGGGACAGGCTATGGAAACACCATATATTTT. As protein: CASSWGTGYGNTIYF.

The chain joins TRBV10-1 to TRBJ2-5, with 13 nucleotides matching TRBD2. Germline V gene data show CDR1 as WNHNN and CDR2 as SYGVQD (reference sequence). This CDR3 is 17 amino acids long. J lost 6 bases, V lost 8 bases, and 15 bases had no gene match. The CDR3 coding sequence is TGCGCCAGCGGAGAGAGGGGGACTAGCGGGGCGAGAAAGACCCAGTACTTC. Residues: CASGERGTSGARKTQYF.

The V gene is TRBV24-1, the J gene TRBJ1-1; 7 bases align to TRBD1. Germline V CDR1 and CDR2: KGHDR, SFDVKD. The CDR3 covers 13 residues. V trimming: 5 bases; J trimming: 7 bases; junction bases outside the gene matches: 6. The chain's CDR3 is CATSAQGSNEAFF. The CDR3 bases are TGTGCCACCAGTGCACAGGGGTCCAATGAAGCTTTCTTT.

The V gene is TRBV7-3, the J gene TRBJ2-5; no clear D gene. Between the trimmed V and J ends, which lost 5 bases and 4 bases, there was a span of 8 bases. Germline CDR1 and CDR2: SGHTA and FQGTGA. The CDR3 length is 12 residues. The DNA of the CDR3 is TGTGCCAGCAGCGCAGTTTTAGAGACCCAGTACTTC. This codes for CASSAVLETQYF.

This chain links TRBV7-9 with TRBJ2-3, with a tentative D call TRBD1 (5 bases). This CDR3 has 16 residues. Trimming shortened V by 1 base and J by 6 bases, and 17 bases separated the two germline ends. The germline V gene encodes CDR1 SEHNR and CDR2 FQNEAQ (reference sequence). The CDR3 bases are TGTGCCAGCAGCTTAGTTCCAGGGTTCCCCCCGGATACGCAGTATTTT. It encodes CASSLVPGFPPDTQYF.

This clone has only a few counts. This chain joins TRBV7-2 and TRBJ2-2, with D maybe TRBD2 (5 bases). Trimming took 0 bases from V and 6 from J, leaving 11 bases between them. The CDR3 totals 15 residues. CDR1 is SGHTA, CDR2 FQGNSA, per germline. CDR3 bases: TGTGCCAGCAGCTTAGCCGGGGTTCATGCCGGGGAGCTGTTTTTT. Translating gives CASSLAGVHAGELFF.

The rearrangement uses TRBV24-1 and TRBJ2-1; possible D gene TRBD2, 6 bases. CDR3 length equals 14 residues. The germline V gene has CDR1 KGHDR and CDR2 SFDVKD. Trimming took 5 bases from V and 2 from J, leaving 9 bases between them. CDR3 residues: CATSAGEPYNEQFF. Written as DNA, the CDR3 is TGTGCCACCAGTGCGGGGGAGCCCTACAATGAGCAGTTCTTC.

The chain recombines TRBV3-1 (or the pseudogene TRBV3-2) with TRBJ2-2; maybe TRBD1 (6 bases). The CDR3 is 16 residues long. Trimming took 3 bases from V and 3 from J, leaving 14 bases between them. Germline assignment: CDR1 LGHDT and CDR2 YNNKEL (reference sequence). The CDR3 here is CASSHSQDSYTGELFF. CDR3 DNA sequence: TGTGCCAGCAGCCATTCGCAGGACAGTTACACCGGGGAGCTGTTTTTT.